This T cell receptor (beta chain) emerged from a study of early T cells in non-severe SARS-CoV-2 infection. Between the trimmed V and J ends, which lost 4 bases and 9 bases, there was a span of 10 bases. From germline, CDR1 is SNHLY and CDR2 FYNNEI. The CDR3 has 11 amino acids. Study results and limitations: Matches to VDJdb favored anti-spike CD8 responses and missed private and CD4 specificities.

This clonotype was seen more than once but under ten times. Its specificity is not known. Individual cDNA molecules each received unique molecular identifiers attached to them. Each CDR3 protein gets one entry after TCRdb re-called the 5' RACE reads with MiXCR. The sample consists of 75,000 to 90,000 distinct CDR3 sequences, under 15% of them appearing once. This rearrangement joins TRBV2 to TRBJ2-7; D is unclear. The sample was whole blood. This sequence was found in an adult who was a healthcare worker with PCR-confirmed SARS-CoV-2 infection or an uninfected control (not recorded which). The CDR3 sequence: CASSVTIWQYF. CDR3 DNA: TGTGCCAGCAGTGTCACCATATGGCAGTACTTC.